Each of the 24 T cell receptor beta chains below was sequenced from the same sample in a study of tumor and adjacent non-tumor tissue in lung cancer. A modified ARM-PCR protocol with three rounds of nested PCR amplified TCRbeta. A single record per CDR3 protein comes from TCRdb applying MiXCR to the multiplex PCR reads. The sample carries tens of thousands of distinct CDR3 sequences, roughly 60% recorded once. RNA was extracted from bulk tissue without any cell sorting. The normal lung tissue was taken more than 3 cm from the tumor edge. The specimen was distant non-tumor lung tissue. Receptors were obtained from a middle-aged woman with non-small cell lung cancer.

Worth noting for this clonotype: A much larger clone sits a single nucleotide away, making a read error possible. V is TRBV28 and J is TRBJ2-7; D remains ambiguous. There are 13 residues in the CDR3. Germline V gene lookup returns CDR1 MDHEN and CDR2 SYDVKM. CDR3 DNA sequence: TGTGCCAGCACTCGGACCCAGACCTACGGGCAGTACTTC. Amino acids: CASTRTQTYGQYF.

Remarks on this clonotype: As the CDR3 is not closed by the conserved phenylalanine or tryptophan, this likely results from a read error. The chain has TRBV12-3 or TRBV12-4 and TRBJ1-5; D is uncertain. The CDR3 is 14 amino acids. Here the CDR3 reads CASSFLGLNQPQHY. CDR3 nucleotides: TGTGCCAGCAGTTTCCTAGGTCTCAATCAACCCCAGCATTAT.

Remarks on this clonotype: One end of the junction does not line up with germline, which may come from a read error. The J gene is TRBJ1-2, the V gene TRBV11-2; 7 bases are a match to TRBD1. The CDR3 is 16 residues long. Germline assignment: CDR1 SGHAT and CDR2 FQNNGV. The CDR3 spells CASSPTDRRRVNGYIF. The CDR3 DNA sequence: TGTGCCAGCAGCCCGACGGACAGGAGGCGGGTAAATGGCTACATCTTC.

To note about this clonotype: One junction end disagrees with the germline gene, perhaps due to a read error. This chain uses TRBV11-2 with TRBJ1-2; 7 bases agree with TRBD1. This CDR3 region has 14 residues. Germline V gives CDR1 SGHAT, CDR2 FQNNGV. The CDR3 DNA is TGTGCCAGCAGCTTGCGTCAGGGGGACTATGTCTACACCTTC. Translation: CASSLRQGDYVYTF.

A note on this clonotype: One end of the junction is discordant with germline, which a read error may explain. The chain joins TRBV4-2 to TRBJ2-4; D may be TRBD1 or TRBD2 (6 bases each). The CDR3 sequence is 18 residues long. Germline CDR1 is LGHNA and CDR2 is YNFKEQ. This chain's CDR3 is CSSSPSWTDSGVKNIQCF. CDR3 DNA sequence: TGTTCCAGCAGCCCATCATGGACAGATAGCGGAGTCAAAAACATTCAGTGCTTC.

Notes on this clonotype: A much larger clone is a single base away; this may be a read error. CDR3 protein: CANSFEGSGDLFF. The CDR3 coding sequence is TGTGCCAACAGTTTTGAGGGAAGCGGGGATCTGTTTTTT. The V and J genes are TRBV12-3 or TRBV12-4 and TRBJ2-2; 7 bases are a match to TRBD2. The length of the CDR3 is 13 residues.

At least ten counts were recorded for this clonotype. The chain employs TRBV20-1 and TRBJ2-6; no definite D call. The length of the CDR3 is 11 residues. The germline V gene has CDR1 DFQATT and CDR2 SNEGSKA (reference sequence). V gave up 5 bases and J gave up 1 base, with 0 bases separating them. The chain's CDR3 is CSASGANVLTF. CDR3 nucleotides: TGCAGTGCTTCTGGGGCCAACGTCCTGACTTTC.

As for this clonotype: Germline is not matched at one junction end, which may reflect a read error. The V gene is TRBV11-2, the J gene TRBJ2-5, with D tentatively TRBD2 (6 bases). The V gene's germline CDR1 is SGHAT and CDR2 FQNNGV. This CDR3 is built from 16 residues. The CDR3 bases are TGTGCCAGTTCGGTAGCGGCCAATCGGGGCCGAGAGACCCAGTGCTTC. This translates into CASSVAANRGRETQCF. Full variable domain (missing parts from reference TRBV11-2 and TRBJ2-5): EAGVAQSPRYKIIEKRQSVAFWCNPISGHATLYWYQQILGQGPKLLIQFQNNGVVDDSQLPKDRFSAERLKGVDSTLKIQPAKLEDSAVYLCASSVAANRGRETQCFGPGTRLLVL.

This clonotype was detected ten times or more. The chain links TRBV12-3 or TRBV12-4 to TRBJ2-3, with unresolved D. This CDR3 has 15 amino acids. Trimming stripped 3 bases from V and 0 bases from J, with 10 bases between. CDR3 bases: TGTGCCAGCAGTTTTGGCCGACCTAGCACAGATACGCAGTATTTT. It specifies CASSFGRPSTDTQYF.

This clonotype was counted at least ten times. The chain links TRBV30 to TRBJ2-2; 10 nucleotides match TRBD2. With 3 bases clipped from V and 1 base from J, the junction kept 2 bases outside the gene matches. The CDR3 extends over 15 amino acids. Per the germline V gene, CDR1 is GTSNPN and CDR2 is SVGIG (reference sequence). The CDR3 protein is CAWRTSGLNTGELFF. CDR3 in DNA: TGTGCCTGGAGGACTAGCGGGTTGAACACCGGGGAGCTGTTTTTT.

Worth noting for this clonotype: The conserved phenylalanine or tryptophan normally closing the CDR3 is absent here, so this likely arose from a read error. V is TRBV6-6 and J is TRBJ2-7; 7 bases line up with TRBD1. The length of the CDR3 is 16 residues. Germline CDR1 reads MNHNY; CDR2 reads SVGAGI (reference sequence). The CDR3 region has the DNA TGTGCCAGCTGTTACGGTGGCCCCCAGGGGGCCTACGAGCAGTACCTC. Residues: CASCYGGPQGAYEQYL.

On this clonotype: No conserved phenylalanine or tryptophan ends this CDR3, so it is likely a read error. The chain combines TRBV11-3 with TRBJ2-7, with 7 positions matching TRBD1. Germline loops: CDR1 SGHNT, CDR2 YENEEA. The length of the CDR3 is 16 residues. CDR3 protein: CASSLDREKASYEQYS. In nucleotides, the CDR3 is TGTGCGAGCAGCTTAGACAGGGAAAAAGCCTCCTACGAGCAGTACTCC.

This clonotype has just a few counts. This chain uses TRBV20-1 with TRBJ2-2; D gene ambiguous. Germline values: CDR1 DFQATT, CDR2 SNEGSKA (reference sequence). V shed 0 bases and J shed 1 base, with 9 bases lying between them. The length of the CDR3 is 15 residues. The DNA of the CDR3 is TGCAGTGCTAGAGATTTGCTGGGGAACACCGGGGAGCTGTTTTTT. It yields the protein CSARDLLGNTGELFF.

In regard to this clonotype: This sequence may be a read error, since a much larger clone differs from it by one base. The rearrangement links TRBV12-3 or TRBV12-4 to TRBJ2-7, with D perhaps matching TRBD1 (5 bases). Trimming shortened V by 6 bases and J by 6 bases, and 15 bases separated the two germline ends. The CDR3 is made up of 13 amino acids. Here the CDR3 reads CASSLAYRGEQYF. The CDR3, as DNA: TGTGCCAGCAGCCTGGCGTATAGGGGCGAGCAGTACTTC.

A note on this clonotype: Here the CDR3 omits its conserved ending phenylalanine or tryptophan, so a read error is the likely source. The gene calls are TRBV11-2 and TRBJ2-3; D possibly uses TRBD1 or TRBD2 (5 bases each). Germline CDR1 reads SGHAT; CDR2 reads FQNNGV. V was trimmed by 4 bases and J by 3 bases, leaving 14 bases between them. The CDR3 length is 15 residues. The CDR3 coding sequence is TGTGCCAGCAGCTCACTAGAGGGGTGGACAGATACGCAGTATTCT. As protein: CASSSLEGWTDTQYS.

Of note for this clonotype: The conserved phenylalanine or tryptophan normally closing the CDR3 is absent here, so this likely arose from a read error. This chain connects TRBV11-3 to TRBJ2-2; perhaps TRBD2 as D (6 bases). The CDR3 consists of 18 residues. CDR1 is SGHNT and CDR2 is YENEEA in the germline V gene. The CDR3, as DNA: TGTGCCAGCAGCTTAGAATCTACTAACGGGGGATTCACCTGGGAGCTGTTTCTT. Translating gives CASSLESTNGGFTWELFL.

On this clonotype: With a much larger clone just one base away, this may be a read error. This chain connects TRBV5-1 to TRBJ2-6; 7 nucleotides line up with TRBD1. This CDR3 is 16 amino acids long. Germline CDR1 and CDR2: SGHRS and YFSETQ. DNA for the CDR3: TGCGCCAGCAGCTCGATAGACAGGGCTGGGGCCAACGTCATGACTTTC. It encodes CASSSIDRAGANVMTF.

This clonotype counts as medium-sized. The chain joins TRBV11-3 to TRBJ1-3; 8 bases are a match to TRBD1. This CDR3 has 15 residues. The germline V gene has CDR1 SGHNT and CDR2 YENEEA. With 5 bases clipped from V and 2 bases from J, the junction kept 5 bases outside the gene matches. The DNA for the CDR3 is TGTGCCAGCAGCCCTGACAGGGGAACTGGAAACACCATATATTTT. Translation gives CASSPDRGTGNTIYF.

Points on this clonotype: Since a much larger clone is just one base distant, this may be a read error. The chain uses TRBV5-1 and TRBJ2-3; D may be TRBD1 (6 bases). Germline-derived CDR1 and CDR2 are SGHRS and YFSETQ. This CDR3 has 16 amino acids. The CDR3 region is CVSSWGPTGLTDTQYF. As DNA, the CDR3 is TGCGTCAGCAGCTGGGGGCCCACAGGGTTAACAGATACGCAGTATTTT.

In regard to this clonotype: A much larger clone lies a single base off, so this may be a read error. The rearrangement joins TRBV5-1 to TRBJ2-1, with 11 bases that match TRBD2. Germline loops: CDR1 SGHRS, CDR2 YFSETQ. The CDR3 runs to 17 residues. Germline trimming cut 0 bases from V and 4 bases from J; bases unmatched to any gene: 6. The CDR3 region is CASSLAPRLAGYNEQFF. The CDR3 DNA reads as TGCGCCAGCAGCTTGGCGCCGAGACTAGCGGGGTACAATGAGCAGTTCTTC.

Remarks on this clonotype: Mismatch with germline at one junction end may stem from a read error. This chain uses TRBV11-1 with TRBJ1-4; 8 positions agree with TRBD1. This CDR3 is 16 amino acids long. Germline values: CDR1 SGHAT, CDR2 FQDESV (reference sequence). CDR3 nucleotide sequence: TGTGTCAGCAGCTTAGACTACGGGACAGGAGCCGAAAAACTGTTTTTT. Amino acids: CVSSLDYGTGAEKLFF.

Worth noting for this clonotype: It is likely a read error, because the conserved phenylalanine at the end of the CDR3 is missing. This chain connects TRBV5-4 to TRBJ2-2; D may be TRBD1 or TRBD2 (5 bases each). The germline V and J ends were trimmed by 4 bases and 1 base, with 11 bases remaining between them. The V gene's germline CDR1 is SGHNT and CDR2 YYREEE (reference sequence). This CDR3 contains 15 residues. The CDR3 loop is CASSMSGGNTGELFI. As DNA, the CDR3 is TGTGCCAGCAGCATGAGTGGGGGGAACACCGGGGAGCTGTTTATT.

In this sample, this clonotype is medium-sized. This chain uses TRBV5-6 with TRBJ1-6, with D possibly matching TRBD1 (6 bases). The V gene lost 3 bases and the J gene lost 9 bases, with 16 bases spanning the gap. CDR3 length: 15 residues. From germline, CDR1 is SGHDT and CDR2 YYEEEE. The CDR3 is CASSSRDTQGSPLHF. The CDR3 DNA reads TGTGCCAGCAGCTCAAGGGACACTCAGGGTTCACCCCTCCACTTT.

A note on this clonotype: This may be a read error: a much more frequent sequence differs by one nucleotide. Without the conserved terminal phenylalanine or tryptophan, this CDR3 likely stems from a read error. The V and J genes are TRBV28 and TRBJ2-7; the match to TRBD1 covers 9 bases. Germline assignment: CDR1 MDHEN and CDR2 SYDVKM. CDR3 length equals 14 residues. After removal of 5 bases from V and 4 bases from J, the junction contained 6 bases not matched to a gene. In DNA, the CDR3 is TGTGCCAGCAGTCCGGGACAGGGCCCTTACGAGCAGTACTTA. The encoded protein is CASSPGQGPYEQYL.